This T cell receptor beta chain originates from a study of CD8 T cells in ankylosing spondylitis. Study results and limitations: It appeared that ankylosing spondylitis blood was characterized by a TCR beta motif of under ten highly homologous variants.

Quantitative 5'-RACE with molecular barcodes generated TCR beta libraries. TCRdb passed the 5' RACE reads through MiXCR, listing each CDR3 protein once. The sample holds 200,000 to 250,000 distinct CDR3 sequences, just under 7.5% seen once. V lost 5 bases to trimming and J lost 6 bases, with 10 bases between them. From germline, CDR1 is SQVTM and CDR2 ANQGSEA. The CDR3 runs 11 residues. This clonotype was observed many times. What it recognizes is unknown. The source material was blood, either unsorted or a sorted T cell fraction (not recorded which). The clonotype was recovered from a male donor with ankylosing spondylitis. The chain uses TRBV29-1 and TRBJ1-2, with D unclear. The CDR3 nucleotides read TGCAGCGTTAGAACAGTCAATGGCTACACCTTC. Residues: CSVRTVNGYTF.